This TCR beta chain was found in a study of spatial heterogeneity in lung cancer. Broader study findings: For expanded intratumoral alpha and beta TCRs, counts tracked tumor mutation counts.

This clonotype was observed many times. Antigen: not known. This beta chain is a stray read from a library made for alpha chains; its abundance is not meaningful. TCRdb fed the 5' RACE reads into MiXCR, producing one record per CDR3 protein. The top ten clones hold under 13% of a sample with 16,000 or so distinct CDR3 sequences, around 5.5% of them seen once. The time point here: sample taken at primary tumor resection. The V end lost 6 bases, the J end lost 3 bases, and 11 bases lay between the germline ends. CDR1 is SGHVS, CDR2 FQNEAQ, per germline. CDR3 length: 14 amino acids. The origin of this receptor is a female donor with early-stage non-small cell lung cancer. The V call is TRBV7-8, the J call TRBJ2-2; D not certain. Sequencing was performed on lung tumor tissue, taken at surgery. CDR3 nucleotide sequence: TGTGCCAGCAGAGTCGTTGTGGACACCGGGGAGCTGTTTTTT. Residues: CASRVVVDTGELFF.